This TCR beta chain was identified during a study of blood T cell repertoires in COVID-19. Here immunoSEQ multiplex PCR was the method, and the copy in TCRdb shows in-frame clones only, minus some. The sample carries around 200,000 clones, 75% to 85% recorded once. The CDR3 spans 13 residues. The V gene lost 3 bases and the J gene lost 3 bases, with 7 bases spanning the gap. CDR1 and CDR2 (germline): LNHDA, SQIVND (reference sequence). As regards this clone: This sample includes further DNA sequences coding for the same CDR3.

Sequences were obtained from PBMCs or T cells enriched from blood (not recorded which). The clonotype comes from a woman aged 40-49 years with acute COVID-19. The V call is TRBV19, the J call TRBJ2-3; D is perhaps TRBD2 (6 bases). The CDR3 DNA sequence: TGTGCCAGTAGTATGAGCGGGACAGATACGCAGTATTTT. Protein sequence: CASSMSGTDTQYF.